These 30 T cell receptor beta chains were sequenced from one sample in a study of blood T cell repertoires in COVID-19. Some clones are missing from TCRdb's copy, which holds only in-frame ones; the method was immunoSEQ multiplex PCR. The table has some 160,000 clones, around 80% seen once. The sample consisted of PBMCs or T cells enriched from blood (not recorded which). The source of these receptors is a woman in her 70s in a cohort exposed to, infected with or recovered from COVID-19 (not recorded which).

The chain recombines TRBV27 with TRBJ1-2; TRBD1 matches at 8 bases. The V gene end was trimmed by 3 bases and the J gene end by 7 bases; junction bases not matched to a gene: 7. Germline-derived CDR1 and CDR2 are MNHEY and SMNVEV (reference sequence). This CDR3 comprises 14 residues. In DNA form, the CDR3 reads TGTGCCAGCAGTTTCAGGACAGGGATAGGTGGCTACACCTTC. Encoded protein: CASSFRTGIGGYTF.

The chain carries TRBV11-3 and TRBJ2-1, with 7 positions matching TRBD2. This CDR3 region has 15 residues. V trimming: 1 base; J trimming: 6 bases; junction bases outside the gene matches: 6. Germline CDR1 reads SGHNT; CDR2 reads YENEEA. This CDR3 is CASSLGGVAGNEQFF. The CDR3 bases are TGTGCCAGCAGCTTAGGTGGAGTAGCGGGCAATGAGCAGTTCTTC.

V usage is TRBV6-2 or TRBV6-3 and J usage is TRBJ2-7; 14 bases are shared with TRBD2. CDR1 is MNHEY and CDR2 is SVGEGT in the germline V gene. After removal of 6 bases from V and 6 bases from J, the junction contained 16 bases not matched to a gene. CDR3 length: 18 amino acids. The CDR3 here is CASSPGTSGRNQLGEQYF. The CDR3 DNA follows: TGTGCCAGCAGCCCCGGGACTAGCGGGAGAAACCAGTTAGGCGAGCAGTACTTC.

In this sample, this clone turned up a few times. J is TRBJ2-2 and V is TRBV12-3 or TRBV12-4; 7 nucleotides align to TRBD2. This CDR3 spans 13 amino acids. V shed 2 bases and J 7 bases; nucleotides not matched to a gene: 1. The CDR3 sequence is CASSLSGNGELFF. In nucleotides, the CDR3 is TGTGCCAGCAGTTTAAGCGGGAACGGGGAGCTGTTTTTT.

The V and J genes are TRBV19 and TRBJ1-3, with D uncertain. Trimming took 4 bases from V and 2 from J, leaving 12 bases between them. The CDR3 covers 15 residues. Germline V gives CDR1 LNHDA, CDR2 SQIVND (reference sequence). CDR3 nucleotide sequence: TGTGCCAGTAGTAGCAGACCGGGTCCTGGAAACACCATATATTTT. Translating it yields CASSSRPGPGNTIYF.

The chain uses TRBV5-1 and TRBJ2-7; 9 nucleotides agree with TRBD1. The CDR3 spans 14 residues. Germline V gene data show CDR1 as SGHRS and CDR2 as YFSETQ. J lost 3 bases, V lost 2 bases, and 3 bases had no gene match. The CDR3 DNA is TGCGCCAGCAGCTTCACAGGGGGCGGCTACGAGCAGTACTTC. Translation: CASSFTGGGYEQYF.

The chain has TRBV7-2 and TRBJ1-6, with D unclear. V shed 3 bases and J shed 4 bases, with 7 bases lying between them. CDR3 length: 14 residues. Germline V gene data show CDR1 as SGHTA and CDR2 as FQGNSA. CDR3 region: CASSFAGYNSPLHF. The CDR3 nucleotides read TGTGCCAGCAGCTTTGCGGGTTATAATTCACCCCTCCACTTT.

The genes are TRBV15 and TRBJ2-6; D uncertain. CDR1 and CDR2 (germline): LNHNV, YYDKDF (reference sequence). The CDR3 extends over 15 amino acids. V lost 3 bases, J lost 0 bases, and 6 bases lay in between. The CDR3 is CATSRESSGANVLTF. CDR3 DNA: TGTGCCACCAGCAGGGAGAGCTCTGGGGCCAACGTCCTGACTTTC. The full variable domain, completed using reference TRBV15 and TRBJ2-6, is DAMVIQNPRYQVTQFGKPVTLSCSQTLNHNVMYWYQQKSSQAPKLLFHYYDKDFNNEADTPDNFQSRRPNTSFCFLDIRSPGLGDTAMYLCATSRESSGANVLTFGAGSRLTVL.

This clone has only a few counts. V is TRBV7-8 and J is TRBJ1-5, with TRBD1 as a possible D gene (5 bases). The CDR3 consists of 13 residues. Germline V gene data show CDR1 as SGHVS and CDR2 as FQNEAQ. The ends were cut back, 4 bases at V and 13 bases at J, with 17 bases in the middle. CDR3 residues: CASSSDKFGGQHF. Here the CDR3 DNA reads TGTGCCAGCAGCTCAGATAAATTCGGGGGTCAGCATTTT.

V usage is TRBV6-5 and J usage is TRBJ1-6; D may be TRBD1 (5 bases). Trimming shortened V by 3 bases and J by 7 bases, and 16 bases separated the two germline ends. The CDR3 is 16 residues long. Germline assignment: CDR1 MNHEY and CDR2 SVGAGI. The CDR3 nucleotides read TGTGCCAGCAGTTATCGGCAGGGTTTTATCAATTCACCCCTCCACTTT. Encoded protein: CASSYRQGFINSPLHF.

This clone was seen once. This chain links TRBV6-5 with TRBJ2-3; tentative D call: TRBD1 (6 bases). There are 14 residues in the CDR3. Germline values: CDR1 MNHEY, CDR2 SVGAGI. Deletions cut 2 bases from V and 6 bases from J, with 12 bases between. CDR3 nucleotides: TGTGCCAGCAGTTACCGACAGGTCTTTGATACGCAGTATTTT. Protein: CASSYRQVFDTQYF.

V is TRBV3-1 (or the pseudogene TRBV3-2) and J is TRBJ1-1; D is perhaps TRBD1 (5 bases). V was pared by 1 base and J by 5 bases, with 14 bases between. The CDR3 runs to 15 residues. The germline CDR1 and CDR2 sequences are LGHDT and YNNKEL (reference sequence). The CDR3 region is CASSQGGGKGTEAFF. The DNA of the CDR3 is TGTGCCAGCAGCCAAGGGGGGGGGAAGGGGACTGAAGCTTTCTTT.

The chain has TRBV24-1 and TRBJ2-5, with a tentative D call TRBD1 (5 bases). Germline V gene lookup returns CDR1 KGHDR and CDR2 SFDVKD. V was cut by 4 bases and J by 6 bases, with 14 bases left in between. This CDR3 has 14 residues. DNA for the CDR3: TGTGCCACCAGTGACGCGGACACGGCAAAGACCCAGTACTTC. This translates into CATSDADTAKTQYF.

Notes on this clone: This specimen includes other DNA sequences encoding the same CDR3. The chain uses TRBV5-1 and TRBJ1-1; D perhaps matches TRBD1 (6 bases). The CDR3 is 13 residues long. CDR1 is SGHRS, CDR2 YFSETQ, per germline. Trimming shortened V by 4 bases and J by 3 bases, and 10 bases separated the two germline ends. The CDR3, as DNA: TGCGCCAGCAGCCTCCGACAGGACACTGAAGCTTTCTTT. Amino acids: CASSLRQDTEAFF.

This chain joins TRBV19 and TRBJ1-5, with 9 bases that match TRBD1. The junction had 9 bases not matched to a gene; V was cut back by 7 bases and J by 8 bases. The germline gives CDR1 LNHDA, CDR2 SQIVND (reference sequence). The CDR3 extends over 14 amino acids. The CDR3 DNA reads TGTGCCAGTACTACCTGGGACAGGGTTAAGCCCCAGCATTTT. Its translation is CASTTWDRVKPQHF.

A single count supports this clone. The chain combines TRBV28 with TRBJ1-4, with D maybe TRBD1 (5 bases). CDR1 MDHEN and CDR2 SYDVKM come from the germline V gene. The germline V and J ends were trimmed by 7 bases and 4 bases, with 10 bases remaining between them. The length of the CDR3 is 13 residues. This chain's CDR3 is CASNGGNNEKLFF. CDR3 sequence (DNA): TGTGCCAGCAACGGGGGAAATAATGAAAAACTGTTTTTT.

The rearrangement joins TRBV27 to TRBJ1-5; 10 nucleotides line up with TRBD1. In germline, CDR1 is MNHEY, CDR2 SMNVEV (reference sequence). This CDR3 region has 16 residues. The CDR3 spells CVSGVSGTGVNQPQHF. In nucleotides, the CDR3 is TGTGTGAGCGGGGTCTCCGGGACAGGGGTTAATCAGCCCCAGCATTTT.

The J gene is TRBJ1-2, the V gene TRBV24-1; unclear D gene. The length of the CDR3 is 14 residues. Trimming pared 5 bases from V and 8 bases from J, leaving 17 bases between. From germline, CDR1 is KGHDR and CDR2 SFDVKD. CDR3 amino acids: CATSGGRQDGGYTF. The CDR3 region has the DNA TGTGCCACCAGTGGCGGGAGGCAAGATGGGGGCTACACCTTC.

The rearrangement links TRBV18 to TRBJ2-1, with TRBD2 matching 8 bases. Looked up from germline, CDR1 is KGHSH and CDR2 is LQKENI. V was clipped by 6 bases and J by 7 bases; unmatched bases: 17. The CDR3 is 17 residues long. CDR3 loop: CASSPSGGASLGNEQFF. The CDR3 bases are TGTGCCAGCTCCCCCTCCGGGGGGGCGAGCCTAGGAAATGAGCAGTTCTTC.

V gene TRBV2 combines with J gene TRBJ1-4; 7 bases match TRBD1. Unmatched junction bases numbered 10, after V lost 7 bases and J lost 8 bases. The CDR3 consists of 14 residues. CDR1 and CDR2 from the germline V gene are SNHLY and FYNNEI. CDR3 DNA sequence: TGTGCCAGCATTCCGACAGGGAAGTCCGAAAAACTGTTTTTT. Amino acid sequence: CASIPTGKSEKLFF.

CDR3 amino acids: CASSQEGLGLIGYTF. CDR3 nucleotides: TGTGCCAGCAGCCAGGAGGGGTTAGGCCTGATTGGCTACACCTTC. The chain combines TRBV3-1 (or the pseudogene TRBV3-2) with TRBJ1-2; tentatively, D is TRBD1 (5 bases). In germline, CDR1 is LGHDT, CDR2 YNNKEL (reference sequence). The CDR3 runs 15 residues. V was trimmed by 3 bases and J by 7 bases, leaving 18 bases between them.

As DNA, the CDR3 is TGTGCCAGCAGCCCGAGGGGGCAGGGGAACACCGGGGAGCTGTTTTTT. Translation: CASSPRGQGNTGELFF. The gene calls are TRBV11-2 and TRBJ2-2; 7 nucleotides line up with TRBD1. V lost 5 bases, J lost 1 base, and 7 bases stayed unmatched. The CDR3 is 16 residues long. CDR1 SGHAT and CDR2 FQNNGV come from the germline V gene.

The chain couples TRBV3-1 (or the pseudogene TRBV3-2) to TRBJ1-4; D gene uncertain. The V end was cut by 0 bases, the J end by 0 bases, with 8 bases between. The germline CDR1 and CDR2 sequences are LGHDT and YNNKEL (reference sequence). This CDR3 has 16 amino acids. The CDR3, as DNA: TGTGCCAGCAGCCAAGAGAGTCCGCCAACTAATGAAAAACTGTTTTTT. Encoded protein: CASSQESPPTNEKLFF.

The CDR3: CASSLDQGVNSPLHF. DNA for the CDR3: TGTGCCAGCAGCTTGGACCAGGGGGTGAATTCACCCCTCCACTTT. This sequence joins TRBV7-6 and TRBJ1-6; 7 bases agree with TRBD1. Germline lookup yields CDR1 SGHVS and CDR2 FNYEAQ. The CDR3 consists of 15 residues. Trimming removed 3 bases from V and 7 bases from J; junction bases left unmatched: 6.

The sample holds one count of this clone. The CDR3 region is CASSLEGRGLQETQYF. The CDR3 bases are TGCGCCAGCAGCTTGGAAGGCAGGGGGCTCCAAGAGACCCAGTACTTC. V usage is TRBV5-1 and J usage is TRBJ2-5; 8 nucleotides match TRBD1. The CDR3 runs 16 residues. In germline, CDR1 is SGHRS, CDR2 YFSETQ. Unmatched junction bases numbered 5, after V lost 0 bases and J lost 1 base.

V gene TRBV5-4 combines with J gene TRBJ2-5, with a tentative D call TRBD1 (6 bases). Germline values: CDR1 SGHNT, CDR2 YYREEE (reference sequence). The V end was cut by 0 bases, the J end by 1 base, with 16 bases between. The CDR3 has 17 residues. The CDR3 is CASSLARGRGIQETQYF. DNA of the CDR3: TGTGCCAGCAGCTTGGCAAGGGGCAGGGGAATCCAAGAGACCCAGTACTTC.

The chain recombines TRBV5-1 with TRBJ2-1; 12 bases fit TRBD2. Germline lookup yields CDR1 SGHRS and CDR2 YFSETQ. Trimming at V came to 0 bases and at J to 7 bases, leaving 8 bases not matched to a gene. The CDR3 runs to 17 residues. The CDR3 DNA sequence: TGCGCCAGCAGCTTGGTTATGTCTAGCGGGAGGGAGAATGAGCAGTTCTTC. Translation gives CASSLVMSSGRENEQFF. The whole variable domain, remainder taken from reference TRBV5-1 and TRBJ2-1, is KAGVTQTPRYLIKTRGQQVTLSCSPISGHRSVSWYQQTPGQGLQFLFEYFSETQRNKGNFPGRFSGRQFSNSRSEMNVSTLELGDSALYLCASSLVMSSGRENEQFFGPGTRLTVL.

The rearrangement joins TRBV28 to TRBJ2-1; TRBD2 agrees at 11 bases. Trimming removed 3 bases from V and 9 bases from J; junction bases left unmatched: 7. Germline values: CDR1 MDHEN, CDR2 SYDVKM. CDR3 size: 15 residues. The CDR3 DNA reads TGTGCCAGCAGTTTTTTGCTAGCGGGAGGCGGTGAGCAGTTCTTC. Translating gives CASSFLLAGGGEQFF.

This clone occurred once. The chain employs TRBV5-1 and TRBJ2-3, with 7 bases identical to TRBD2. From germline, CDR1 is SGHRS and CDR2 YFSETQ. The CDR3 totals 15 residues. J gave up 2 bases and V 4 bases, and 7 bases lay outside the gene matches. CDR3 region: CASSAGVIDTDTQYF. CDR3 bases: TGCGCCAGCAGCGCGGGAGTAATAGACACAGATACGCAGTATTTT.

This clone was counted a single time. The J gene is TRBJ1-2, the V gene TRBV19; D unresolved. CDR1 is LNHDA, CDR2 SQIVND, per germline (reference sequence). V was pared by 3 bases and J by 0 bases, with 14 bases between. The CDR3 consists of 16 residues. CDR3 loop: CASSISLGRSNYGYTF. The CDR3 region has the DNA TGTGCCAGTAGTATCTCCCTTGGCAGATCTAACTATGGCTACACCTTC.